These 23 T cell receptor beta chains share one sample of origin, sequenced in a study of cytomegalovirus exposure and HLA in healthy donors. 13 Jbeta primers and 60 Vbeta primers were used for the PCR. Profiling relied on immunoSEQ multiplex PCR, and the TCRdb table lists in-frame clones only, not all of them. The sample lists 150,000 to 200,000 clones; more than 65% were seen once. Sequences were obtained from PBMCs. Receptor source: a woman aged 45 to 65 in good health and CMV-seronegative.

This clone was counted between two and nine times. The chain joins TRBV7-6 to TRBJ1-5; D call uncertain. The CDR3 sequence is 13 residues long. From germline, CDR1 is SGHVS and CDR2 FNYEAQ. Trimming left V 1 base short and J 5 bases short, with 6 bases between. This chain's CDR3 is CASSLEADQPQHF. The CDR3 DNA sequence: TGTGCCAGCAGCTTAGAAGCGGATCAGCCCCAGCATTTT.

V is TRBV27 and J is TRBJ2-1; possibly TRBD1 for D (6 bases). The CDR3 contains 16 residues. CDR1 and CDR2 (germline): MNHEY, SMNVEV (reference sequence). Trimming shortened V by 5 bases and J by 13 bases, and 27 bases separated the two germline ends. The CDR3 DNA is TGTGCCAGCAGTGTCCAGCCTGGGGGCCTCCGACCCCTCCAGTTCTTC. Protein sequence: CASSVQPGGLRPLQFF.

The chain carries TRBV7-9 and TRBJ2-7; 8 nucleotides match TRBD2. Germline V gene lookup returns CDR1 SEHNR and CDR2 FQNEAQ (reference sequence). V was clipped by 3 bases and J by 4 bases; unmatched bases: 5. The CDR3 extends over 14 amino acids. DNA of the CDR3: TGTGCCAGCAGCTTCCGGGGGGGCTCGTACGAGCAGTACTTC. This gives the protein CASSFRGGSYEQYF.

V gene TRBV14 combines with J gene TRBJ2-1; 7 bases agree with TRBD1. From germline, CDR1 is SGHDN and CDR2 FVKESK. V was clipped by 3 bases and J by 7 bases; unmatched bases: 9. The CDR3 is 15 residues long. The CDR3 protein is CASSQKGAGNNEQFF. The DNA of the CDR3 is TGTGCCAGCAGCCAGAAGGGGGCAGGGAATAATGAGCAGTTCTTC.

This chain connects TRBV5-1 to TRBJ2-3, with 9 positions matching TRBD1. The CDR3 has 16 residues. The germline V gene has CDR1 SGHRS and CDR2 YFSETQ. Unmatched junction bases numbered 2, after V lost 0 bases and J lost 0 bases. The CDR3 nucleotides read TGCGCCAGCAGCTTGGGGGACAGGGCTAGCACAGATACGCAGTATTTT. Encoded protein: CASSLGDRASTDTQYF.

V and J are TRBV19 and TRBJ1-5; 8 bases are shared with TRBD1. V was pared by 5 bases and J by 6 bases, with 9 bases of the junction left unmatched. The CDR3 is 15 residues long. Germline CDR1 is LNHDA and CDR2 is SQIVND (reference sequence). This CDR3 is CASSPGTGTGQPQHF. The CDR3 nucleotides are TGTGCCAGTAGTCCGGGGACAGGAACAGGTCAGCCCCAGCATTTT.

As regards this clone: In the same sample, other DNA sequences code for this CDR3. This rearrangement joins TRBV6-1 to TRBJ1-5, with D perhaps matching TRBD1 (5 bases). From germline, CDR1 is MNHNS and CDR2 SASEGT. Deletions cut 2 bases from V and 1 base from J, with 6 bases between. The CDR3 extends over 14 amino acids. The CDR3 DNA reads TGTGCCAGCAGTGAACAGGGAAGCAATCAGCCCCAGCATTTT. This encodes CASSEQGSNQPQHF.

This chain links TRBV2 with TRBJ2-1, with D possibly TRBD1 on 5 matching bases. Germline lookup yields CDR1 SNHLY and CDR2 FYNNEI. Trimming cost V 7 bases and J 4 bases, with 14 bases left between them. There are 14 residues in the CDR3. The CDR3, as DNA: TGTGCCAGCATTTCAGGGCCTACATACAATGAGCAGTTCTTC. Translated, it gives CASISGPTYNEQFF.

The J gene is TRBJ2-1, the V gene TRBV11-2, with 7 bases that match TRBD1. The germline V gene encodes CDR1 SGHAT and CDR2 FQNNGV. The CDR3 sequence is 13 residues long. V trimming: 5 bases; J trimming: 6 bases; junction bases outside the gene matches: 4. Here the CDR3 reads CASSQNRGNEQFF. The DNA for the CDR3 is TGTGCCAGCAGCCAAAACAGGGGCAATGAGCAGTTCTTC.

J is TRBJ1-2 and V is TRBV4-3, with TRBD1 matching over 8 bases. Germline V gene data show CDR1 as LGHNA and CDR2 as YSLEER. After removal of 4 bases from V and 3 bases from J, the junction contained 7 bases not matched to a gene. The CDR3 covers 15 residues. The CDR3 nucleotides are TGCGCCAGCAGCCCAGGACAGGGAGACGACTATGGCTACACCTTC. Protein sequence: CASSPGQGDDYGYTF.

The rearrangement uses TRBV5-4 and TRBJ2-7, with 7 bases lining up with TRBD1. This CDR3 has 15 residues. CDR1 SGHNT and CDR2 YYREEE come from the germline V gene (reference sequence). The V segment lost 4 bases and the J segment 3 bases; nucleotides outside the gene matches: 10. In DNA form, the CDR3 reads TGTGCCAGCAGCGCCAACCCACAGGGGCTCTACGAGCAGTACTTC. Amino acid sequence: CASSANPQGLYEQYF.

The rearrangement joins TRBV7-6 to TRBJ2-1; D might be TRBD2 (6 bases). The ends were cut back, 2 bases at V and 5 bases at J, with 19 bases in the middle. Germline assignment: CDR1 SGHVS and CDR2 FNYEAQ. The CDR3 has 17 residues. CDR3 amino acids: CASSLREPGLVNNEQFF. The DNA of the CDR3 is TGTGCCAGCAGCTTAAGGGAACCGGGACTCGTGAACAATGAGCAGTTCTTC. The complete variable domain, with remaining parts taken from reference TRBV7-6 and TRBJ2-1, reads GAGVSQSPRYKVTKRGQDVALRCDPISGHVSLYWYRQALGQGPEFLTYFNYEAQQDKSGLPNDRFSAERPEGSISTLTIQRTEQRDSAMYRCASSLREPGLVNNEQFFGPGTRLTVL.

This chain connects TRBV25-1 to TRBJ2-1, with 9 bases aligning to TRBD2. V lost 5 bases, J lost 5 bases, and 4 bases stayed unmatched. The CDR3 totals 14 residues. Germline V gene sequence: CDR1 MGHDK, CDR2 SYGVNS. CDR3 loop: CASSTPSGNNEQFF. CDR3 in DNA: TGTGCCAGCAGTACGCCTAGCGGGAACAATGAGCAGTTCTTC.

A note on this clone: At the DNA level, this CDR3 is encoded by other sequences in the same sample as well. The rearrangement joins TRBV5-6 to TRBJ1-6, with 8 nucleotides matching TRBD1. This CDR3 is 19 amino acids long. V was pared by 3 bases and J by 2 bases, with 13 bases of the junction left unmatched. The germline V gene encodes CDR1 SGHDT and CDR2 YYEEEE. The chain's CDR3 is CASSSVGQGFGTYNSPLHF. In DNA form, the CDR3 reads TGTGCCAGCAGCTCTGTTGGACAGGGCTTCGGGACCTATAATTCACCCCTCCACTTT.

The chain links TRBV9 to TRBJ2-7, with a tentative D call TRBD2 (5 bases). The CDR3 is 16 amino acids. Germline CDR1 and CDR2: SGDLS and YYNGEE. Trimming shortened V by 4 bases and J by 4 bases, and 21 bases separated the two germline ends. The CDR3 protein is CASSPPLGEGGYEQYF. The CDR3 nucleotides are TGTGCCAGCAGCCCCCCCTTAGGCGAGGGTGGTTACGAGCAGTACTTC.

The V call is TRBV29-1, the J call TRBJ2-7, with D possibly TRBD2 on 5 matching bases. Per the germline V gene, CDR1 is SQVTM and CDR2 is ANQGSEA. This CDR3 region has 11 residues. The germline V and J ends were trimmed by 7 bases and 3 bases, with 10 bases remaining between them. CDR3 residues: CSGIEGYEQYF. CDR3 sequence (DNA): TGCAGCGGTATCGAGGGCTACGAGCAGTACTTC.

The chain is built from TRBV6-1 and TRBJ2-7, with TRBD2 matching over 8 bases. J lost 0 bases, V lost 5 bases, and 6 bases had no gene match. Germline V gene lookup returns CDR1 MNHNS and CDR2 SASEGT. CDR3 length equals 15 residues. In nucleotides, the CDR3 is TGTGCCAGCAGTCCCGGGAGGGCTCCCTCCTACGAGCAGTACTTC. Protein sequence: CASSPGRAPSYEQYF.

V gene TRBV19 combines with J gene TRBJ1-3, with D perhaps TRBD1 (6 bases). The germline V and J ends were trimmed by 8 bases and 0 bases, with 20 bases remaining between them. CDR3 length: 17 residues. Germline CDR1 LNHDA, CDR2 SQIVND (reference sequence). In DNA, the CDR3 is TGTGCCAGTGCCCGGTGGGGGGGCGAGGACTCTGGAAACACCATATATTTT. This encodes CASARWGGEDSGNTIYF. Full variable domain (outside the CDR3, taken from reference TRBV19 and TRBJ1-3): DGGITQSPKYLFRKEGQNVTLSCEQNLNHDAMYWYRQDPGQGLRLIYYSQIVNDFQKGDIAEGYSVSREKKESFPLTVTSAQKNPTAFYLCASARWGGEDSGNTIYFGEGSWLTVV.

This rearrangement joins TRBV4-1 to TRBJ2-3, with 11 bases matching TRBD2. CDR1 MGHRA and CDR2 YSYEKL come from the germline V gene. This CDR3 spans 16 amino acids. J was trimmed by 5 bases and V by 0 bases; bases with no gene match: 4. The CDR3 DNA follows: TGCGCCAGCAGCCAAGATGTAGCGGGGGGGGTAGATACGCAGTATTTT. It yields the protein CASSQDVAGGVDTQYF.

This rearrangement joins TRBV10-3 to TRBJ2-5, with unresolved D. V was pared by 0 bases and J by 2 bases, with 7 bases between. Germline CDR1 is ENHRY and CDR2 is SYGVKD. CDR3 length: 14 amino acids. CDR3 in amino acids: CAISESGLQETQYF. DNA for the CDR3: TGTGCCATCAGTGAGTCGGGCCTACAAGAGACCCAGTACTTC.

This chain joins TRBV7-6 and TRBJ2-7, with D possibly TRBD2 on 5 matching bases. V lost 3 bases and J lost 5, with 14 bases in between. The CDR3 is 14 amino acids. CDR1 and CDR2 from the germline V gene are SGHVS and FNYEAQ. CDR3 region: CASSFSPGSHEQYF. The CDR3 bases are TGTGCCAGCAGCTTTAGTCCGGGGTCCCACGAGCAGTACTTC. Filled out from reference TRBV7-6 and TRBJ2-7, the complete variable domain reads GAGVSQSPRYKVTKRGQDVALRCDPISGHVSLYWYRQALGQGPEFLTYFNYEAQQDKSGLPNDRFSAERPEGSISTLTIQRTEQRDSAMYRCASSFSPGSHEQYFGPGTRLTVT.

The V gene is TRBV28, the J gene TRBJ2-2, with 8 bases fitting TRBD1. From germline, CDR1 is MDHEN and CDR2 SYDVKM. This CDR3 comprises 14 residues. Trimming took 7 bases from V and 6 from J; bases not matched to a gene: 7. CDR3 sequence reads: CASTSTGGPGELFF. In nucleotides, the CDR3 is TGTGCCAGCACTTCAACAGGGGGACCCGGGGAGCTGTTTTTT.

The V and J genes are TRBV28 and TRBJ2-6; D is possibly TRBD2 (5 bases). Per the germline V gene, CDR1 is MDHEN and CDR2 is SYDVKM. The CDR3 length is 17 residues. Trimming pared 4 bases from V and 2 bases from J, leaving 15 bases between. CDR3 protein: CASSYKMRGPGANVLTF. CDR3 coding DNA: TGTGCCAGCAGTTACAAAATGCGAGGGCCTGGGGCCAACGTCCTGACTTTC. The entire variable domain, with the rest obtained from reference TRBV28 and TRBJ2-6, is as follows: DVKVTQSSRYLVKRTGEKVFLECVQDMDHENMFWYRQDPGLGLRLIYFSYDVKMKEKGDIPEGYSVSREKKERFSLILESASTNQTSMYLCASSYKMRGPGANVLTFGAGSRLTVL.